These 22 T cell receptor beta chains were sequenced from one sample in a study of blood T cell repertoires in COVID-19. Repertoires were generated with immunoSEQ multiplex PCR, while TCRdb's copy carries only in-frame clones and drops some. The sample has roughly 230,000 clones, about 91% seen once. Sequences were obtained from peripheral blood. These receptors were obtained from a woman aged 40 to 50 who had recovered from COVID-19.

In its sample, this clone was seen once. J is TRBJ2-3 and V is TRBV27, with 10 bases matching TRBD2. The V gene's germline CDR1 is MNHEY and CDR2 SMNVEV (reference sequence). The CDR3 runs 17 residues. V shed 4 bases, J shed 1 base, and the junction held 8 bases outside the gene matches. This CDR3 is CASSSPFGLAGTDTQYF. CDR3 bases: TGTGCCAGCAGTTCTCCCTTCGGACTAGCGGGCACAGATACGCAGTATTTT.

This chain uses TRBV4-1 with TRBJ1-2; tentative D call: TRBD1 (5 bases). Germline CDR1 is MGHRA and CDR2 is YSYEKL. Trimming took off 2 bases at V and 7 bases at J, with 17 bases between the two ends. This CDR3 has 15 amino acids. The DNA of the CDR3 is TGCGCCAGCAGCCAACCCCCGTCTCTAAGGGGTGGCTACACCTTC. Translation: CASSQPPSLRGGYTF.

J is TRBJ1-3 and V is TRBV29-1, with TRBD1 matching 7 bases. The germline CDR1 and CDR2 sequences are SQVTM and ANQGSEA. The CDR3 length is 14 residues. The junction had 2 bases not matched to a gene; V was cut back by 3 bases and J by 0 bases. The CDR3 sequence: CSVEGQSSGNTIYF. Written as DNA, the CDR3 is TGCAGCGTTGAGGGACAGAGCTCTGGAAACACCATATATTTT.

The chain has TRBV5-4 and TRBJ2-1; D is ambiguous. The CDR3 length is 13 residues. Deletions cut 4 bases from V and 8 bases from J, with 13 bases between. Germline CDR1 and CDR2: SGHNT and YYREEE (reference sequence). The CDR3 loop reads CASSPQASDEQFF. The CDR3 DNA sequence: TGTGCCAGCAGCCCCCAGGCGTCCGATGAGCAGTTCTTC.

The chain couples TRBV30 to TRBJ2-1, with TRBD2 identical over 11 bases. The CDR3 spans 18 residues. Germline V gene data show CDR1 as GTSNPN and CDR2 as SVGIG (reference sequence). V shed 3 bases and J 0 bases; nucleotides not matched to a gene: 10. In DNA form, the CDR3 reads TGTGCCTGGAGCGGGGGGGCTAGCGGGAGGTTCTCCTACAATGAGCAGTTCTTC. It encodes CAWSGGASGRFSYNEQFF.

The V and J genes are TRBV10-1 and TRBJ2-7; 9 nucleotides align to TRBD1. The CDR3 spans 16 residues. The J segment lost 6 bases and the V segment lost 0 bases, leaving 9 bases of the junction unmatched. CDR1 WNHNN and CDR2 SYGVQD come from the germline V gene (reference sequence). Written as DNA, the CDR3 is TGCGCCAGCAGTGAGTCGGGGGGACAGGGTCCCGGCGAGCAGTACTTC. The encoded protein is CASSESGGQGPGEQYF.

The chain carries TRBV27 and TRBJ1-6; D gene uncertain. The CDR3 consists of 12 residues. From germline, CDR1 is MNHEY and CDR2 SMNVEV (reference sequence). V was clipped by 3 bases and J by 6 bases, with 3 bases between them. CDR3 residues: CASSFSNSPLHF. CDR3 DNA sequence: TGTGCCAGCAGTTTCTCTAATTCACCCCTCCACTTT.

The genes are TRBV10-3 and TRBJ2-2; D call uncertain. V was shortened by 8 bases and J by 0 bases, with 10 bases between the two germline ends. This CDR3 has 14 amino acids. CDR1 and CDR2 (germline): ENHRY, SYGVKD. CDR3 in amino acids: CAIGLAANTGELFF. DNA for the CDR3: TGTGCCATCGGTTTAGCCGCGAACACCGGGGAGCTGTTTTTT.

The V call is TRBV18, the J call TRBJ1-2, with D unresolved. V was cut by 1 base and J by 5 bases, with 5 bases left in between. The CDR3 extends over 12 amino acids. Germline V gene data show CDR1 as KGHSH and CDR2 as LQKENI. In DNA form, the CDR3 reads TGTGCCAGCTCACCACAGGAGTATGGCTACACCTTC. It is translated as CASSPQEYGYTF.

The J gene is TRBJ1-2, the V gene TRBV6-1; possibly TRBD1 for D (6 bases). The germline CDR1 and CDR2 sequences are MNHNS and SASEGT. V gave up 1 base and J gave up 4 bases, with 13 bases separating them. The CDR3 runs 15 residues. The CDR3 DNA follows: TGTGCCAGCAGTGAAGTGTCAGGGGTCCTCTATGGCTACACCTTC. It yields the protein CASSEVSGVLYGYTF.

The J gene is TRBJ2-3, the V gene TRBV7-9, with D perhaps TRBD2 (6 bases). Germline V gene sequence: CDR1 SEHNR, CDR2 FQNEAQ (reference sequence). This CDR3 comprises 13 residues. V shed 8 bases and J shed 5 bases, with 14 bases lying between them. CDR3 nucleotide sequence: TGTGCCAGCGTTGCGGGAAGGGGAGATACGCAGTATTTT. Its protein is CASVAGRGDTQYF.

The CDR3 sequence is CASSEQGLADYNEQFF. For the CDR3, the DNA is TGTGCCAGCAGTGAACAGGGACTAGCGGATTACAATGAGCAGTTCTTC. V is TRBV6-1 and J is TRBJ2-1; 11 bases map to TRBD2. J gave up 4 bases and V 2 bases, and 4 bases lay outside the gene matches. CDR1 and CDR2 from the germline V gene are MNHNS and SASEGT. This CDR3 has 16 residues.

The chain employs TRBV10-1 and TRBJ2-5, with D perhaps TRBD1 (6 bases). The CDR3 contains 13 residues. The germline CDR1 and CDR2 sequences are WNHNN and SYGVQD (reference sequence). With 4 bases removed from V and 7 bases from J, the gap between germline ends came to 13 bases. Written as DNA, the CDR3 is TGCGCCAGCAGTGGGCAGGGGACGGGGACCCAGTACTTC. Amino acids: CASSGQGTGTQYF.

This clone showed up just a few times. The chain joins TRBV11-2 to TRBJ2-5, with TRBD2 matching over 8 bases. V trimming: 1 base; J trimming: 5 bases; junction bases outside the gene matches: 6. The V gene's germline CDR1 is SGHAT and CDR2 FQNNGV. The length of the CDR3 is 15 residues. CDR3 nucleotide sequence: TGTGCCAGCAGCTTAGCGAGCGGGGGAACGGAGACCCAGTACTTC. It specifies CASSLASGGTETQYF. The entire variable domain, with the rest obtained from reference TRBV11-2 and TRBJ2-5, is as follows: EAGVAQSPRYKIIEKRQSVAFWCNPISGHATLYWYQQILGQGPKLLIQFQNNGVVDDSQLPKDRFSAERLKGVDSTLKIQPAKLEDSAVYLCASSLASGGTETQYFGPGTRLLVL.

The chain links TRBV2 to TRBJ1-4; D is ambiguous. The CDR3 has 14 residues. The V end lost 6 bases, the J end lost 4 bases, and 12 bases lay between the germline ends. The V gene's germline CDR1 is SNHLY and CDR2 FYNNEI. CDR3 loop: CASSPLRDNEKLFF. The DNA for the CDR3 is TGTGCCAGCAGCCCCCTCCGCGATAATGAAAAACTGTTTTTT.

This chain uses TRBV28 with TRBJ2-7, with D perhaps TRBD2 (6 bases). Between the trimmed V and J ends, which lost 2 bases and 12 bases, there was a span of 14 bases. The CDR3 extends over 12 amino acids. The germline V gene encodes CDR1 MDHEN and CDR2 SYDVKM. CDR3 loop: CASSLASREAYF. CDR3 nucleotide sequence: TGTGCCAGCAGTTTAGCTAGCAGGGAGGCGTACTTC.

This clone has a single count. Written as DNA, the CDR3 is TGTGCCTGGAGTGTGGGGGGTGATCAGCCCCAGCATTTT. Encoded protein: CAWSVGGDQPQHF. V usage is TRBV30 and J usage is TRBJ1-5; TRBD1 is a possible D gene (5 bases). V gave up 0 bases and J gave up 5 bases, with 8 bases separating them. This CDR3 has 13 residues. CDR1 and CDR2 (germline): GTSNPN, SVGIG (reference sequence).

The CDR3 reads CASSQGLLSNEQFF. In nucleotides, the CDR3 is TGTGCCAGCTCACAGGGACTACTGAGCAATGAGCAGTTCTTC. The chain carries TRBV18 and TRBJ2-1; 7 bases match TRBD2. This CDR3 is built from 14 residues. Germline assignment: CDR1 KGHSH and CDR2 LQKENI. V gave up 4 bases and J gave up 6 bases; unmatched junction bases: 6.

CDR3 loop: CASISDYNSPLHF. CDR3 in DNA: TGTGCCAGCATTAGCGACTATAATTCACCCCTCCACTTT. This chain links TRBV2 with TRBJ1-6; the D is unclear. Looked up from germline, CDR1 is SNHLY and CDR2 is FYNNEI. V lost 7 bases and J 3 bases, leaving 7 bases between the germline ends. The CDR3 runs 13 residues. Based on the CDR3 plus reference TRBV2 and TRBJ1-6, the full variable domain is EPEVTQTPSHQVTQMGQEVILRCVPISNHLYFYWYRQILGQKVEFLVSFYNNEISEKSEIFDDQFSVERPDGSNFTLKIRSTKLEDSAMYFCASISDYNSPLHFGNGTRLTVT.

The chain couples TRBV19 to TRBJ2-1, with TRBD2 identical over 7 bases. Per the germline V gene, CDR1 is LNHDA and CDR2 is SQIVND (reference sequence). The V segment lost 0 bases and the J segment 12 bases; nucleotides outside the gene matches: 5. The CDR3 has 13 amino acids. The CDR3 coding sequence is TGTGCCAGTAGTATAGATCAGGGACTATCGCAGTTCTTC. Translated: CASSIDQGLSQFF.

The genes are TRBV11-1 and TRBJ1-4; TRBD1 is a possible D gene (5 bases). With 3 bases removed from V and 10 bases from J, the gap between germline ends came to 12 bases. This CDR3 comprises 13 residues. Germline assignment: CDR1 SGHAT and CDR2 FQDESV (reference sequence). CDR3 residues: CASSLDIQGKLFF. In nucleotides, the CDR3 is TGTGCCAGCAGCTTGGACATTCAGGGAAAACTGTTTTTT.

The chain uses TRBV9 and TRBJ2-1, with D maybe TRBD1 (6 bases). The ends were cut back, 1 base at V and 8 bases at J, with 16 bases in the middle. Germline CDR1 is SGDLS and CDR2 is YYNGEE. This CDR3 contains 15 residues. The CDR3 sequence is CASSVSGTRSDEQFF. The CDR3 DNA reads TGTGCCAGCAGCGTATCAGGGACAAGGAGCGATGAGCAGTTCTTC.